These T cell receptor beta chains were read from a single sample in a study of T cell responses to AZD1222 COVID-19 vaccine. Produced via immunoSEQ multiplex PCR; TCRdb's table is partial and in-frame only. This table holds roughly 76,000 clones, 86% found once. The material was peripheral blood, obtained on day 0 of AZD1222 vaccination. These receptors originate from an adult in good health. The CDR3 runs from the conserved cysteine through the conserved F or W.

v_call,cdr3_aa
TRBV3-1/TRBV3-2,CASSPLGWAYNEQFF
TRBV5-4,CAVSAGGPDETQYF
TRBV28,CASVSGGRWELFF
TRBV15,CATSRDPGTGEGYTF
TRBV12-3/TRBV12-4,CASSSNRGTEAFF
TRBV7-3,CASSLGGPGPQTLMDNEQFF
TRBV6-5,CASSYEAEAFF
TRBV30,CAWSPGTASYEQYF
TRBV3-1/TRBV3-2,CASSQDGTGWDEQFF
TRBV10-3,CAISGSGGDTEAFF
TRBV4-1,CASSQEGGYYEQYF
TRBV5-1,CASSPGDMASSGNTIYF
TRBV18,CASSPGGRGDTQYF
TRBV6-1,CASSENRGQQPQHF
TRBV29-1,CSVEGGETQYF
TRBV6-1,CASSEVSEQYF
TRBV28,CASSPGATYGYTF
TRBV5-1,CASSTAVSYEQYF
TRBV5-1,CASSLFFGTLQPANTGELFF
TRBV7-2,CASSLGLVNEQFF
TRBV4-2,CASSQGGVGEKLFF
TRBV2,CASTRAETQYF
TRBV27,CASSTGGATGYTF
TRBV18,CASSPWSVATGGPTSGNTIYF
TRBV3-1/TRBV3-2,CAASRGANYGYTF
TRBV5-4,CASSPGQVQGEQYF
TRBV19,CASRAGGLVVSGELFF
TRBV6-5,CASSLRAVSGNTIYF
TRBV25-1,CASSRTGVTTNEKLFF
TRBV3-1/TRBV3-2,CASSKTGTEAFF
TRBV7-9,CASSLDPRTGGNQPQHF
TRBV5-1,CASSLGTPEGYTF
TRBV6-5,CASTREGGTTYEQYF
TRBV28,CASSPRDSHYSGNTIYF
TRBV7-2,CASGQGGFGAFF
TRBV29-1,CSVTGANYGYTF
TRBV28,CASSLRTSEYNEQFF
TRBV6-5,CASSYNGAQETQYF
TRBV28,CASSSSGTSYYEQYF
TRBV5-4,CASSLGQGLDEQFF
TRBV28,CASSLSDRGYGYTF
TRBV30,CAWSLGVGYNEQFF
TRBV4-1,CASSQVVRLGQETQYF
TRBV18,CASSPFQGAPGGNNEQFF
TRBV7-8,CASSLVEGADNQPQHF
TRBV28,CASSPAPYEAFF
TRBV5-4,CASSLGGEEGTEAFF
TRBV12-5,CASGRTVAGDEQFF
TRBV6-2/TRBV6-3,CASSYLLTPETQYF
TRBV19,CASSGTFGGESPLHF
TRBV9,CASSSTPSDRGRPTEAFF
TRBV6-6,CASSYTPGQGSYEQYF
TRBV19,CASSIGQGRTGELFF